Each of the 27 T cell receptor beta chains below was sequenced from the same sample in a study of molecular identifiers for immune sequencing clone quantification. Using its own MiXCR run on the PCR reads, TCRdb lists one record per CDR3 protein. The sample has more than 250,000 distinct CDR3 sequences; about a fifth are singletons. The sample was naive CD8+ T cells from blood, with Jurkat cell RNA spiked in. Sample subset: FACS-sorted CD8+CD4-CCR7+CD45RA+ naive T cells. The receptors shown here come from a human donor in good health. Some libraries in this study had Jurkat cell RNA spiked in.

This clonotype has a count of ten or more. This chain links TRBV29-1 with TRBJ1-6; D is unclear. The CDR3 is 12 amino acids. Per germline, CDR1 SQVTM and CDR2 ANQGSEA. V gave up 5 bases and J gave up 5 bases, with 7 bases separating them. The CDR3 is CSVQHDNSPLHF. CDR3 sequence (DNA): TGCAGCGTTCAACATGATAATTCACCCCTCCACTTT.

The genes are TRBV19 and TRBJ2-1; 10 bases are shared with TRBD1. Germline assignment: CDR1 LNHDA and CDR2 SQIVND (reference sequence). This CDR3 is built from 16 residues. The junction had 6 bases not matched to a gene; V was cut back by 5 bases and J by 2 bases. CDR3 sequence: CASSPRTGGPYNEQFF. The DNA of the CDR3 is TGTGCCAGTAGTCCAAGGACAGGGGGGCCCTACAATGAGCAGTTCTTC.

Comments on this clonotype: This may be a read error: a much more frequent sequence differs by one nucleotide. The chain is built from TRBV25-1 and TRBJ2-7; perhaps TRBD2 as D (6 bases). The germline gives CDR1 MGHDK, CDR2 SYGVNS. The CDR3 covers 15 residues. CDR3 protein: CASSDPAAGSYERYF. The CDR3, as DNA: TGTGCCAGCAGTGATCCAGCAGCGGGCTCCTACGAGCGGTACTTC.

This clonotype was found a few times. The CDR3 DNA reads TGTGCCAGCAGTTTAGATGTCGGGATGAACACCGGGGAGCTGTTTTTT. It specifies CASSLDVGMNTGELFF. The V gene is TRBV12-3 or TRBV12-4, the J gene TRBJ2-2; maybe TRBD2 (5 bases). V was trimmed by 1 base and J by 1 base, leaving 10 bases between them. This CDR3 spans 16 amino acids.

The chain has TRBV27 and TRBJ2-2; 9 positions match TRBD2. Trimming took 4 bases from V and 7 from J; bases not matched to a gene: 10. The length of the CDR3 is 16 residues. Germline assignment: CDR1 MNHEY and CDR2 SMNVEV (reference sequence). The CDR3 sequence: CASSSAAGGQGGELFF. The CDR3 nucleotides read TGTGCCAGCAGTTCTGCGGCGGGGGGGCAGGGCGGGGAGCTGTTTTTT.

The V gene is TRBV25-1, the J gene TRBJ2-3; 7 nucleotides match TRBD2. With 5 bases clipped from V and 10 bases from J, the junction kept 0 bases outside the gene matches. This CDR3 contains 10 residues. CDR1 and CDR2 from the germline V gene are MGHDK and SYGVNS. CDR3 DNA sequence: TGTGCCAGCAGTCGGGGGGCGCAGTATTTT. Translating it yields CASSRGAQYF.

To note about this clonotype: A much larger clone differs by one base, so this may be a read error. J is TRBJ2-1 and V is TRBV5-5; the match to TRBD1 covers 7 bases. Germline V gene data show CDR1 as SGHKS and CDR2 as YYEKEE (reference sequence). The CDR3 contains 18 residues. V gave up 1 base and J gave up 1 base; unmatched junction bases: 11. The chain's CDR3 is CASSLNWGRQGSYNEQFF. CDR3 nucleotides: TGTGCCAGCAGCTTGAATTGGGGAAGACAGGGATCCTACAATGAGCAGTTCTTC.

This clonotype has a count of ten or more. V usage is TRBV6-6 and J usage is TRBJ1-2, with D maybe TRBD1 (6 bases). Trimming removed 8 bases from V and 8 bases from J, with 12 bases in between. The germline V gene has CDR1 MNHNY and CDR2 SVGAGI (reference sequence). The CDR3 length is 11 residues. The DNA for the CDR3 is TGTGCCAGCCTATGGGGGGGCGGCTACACCTTC. Translated: CASLWGGGYTF.

The table lists this clonotype with many counts. The genes are TRBV6-2 or TRBV6-3 and TRBJ1-5, with D hard to call. Trimming left V 0 bases short and J 0 bases short, with 6 bases between. CDR1 is MNHEY and CDR2 is SVGEGT in the germline V gene. This CDR3 comprises 15 residues. DNA of the CDR3: TGTGCCAGCAGTTACTCTGGCGATAGCAATCAGCCCCAGCATTTT. Encoded protein: CASSYSGDSNQPQHF.

V usage is TRBV12-3 or TRBV12-4 and J usage is TRBJ2-7; a weak D match, TRBD1 (6 bases). The length of the CDR3 is 12 residues. The V end was cut by 5 bases, the J end by 5 bases, with 10 bases between. Here the CDR3 DNA reads TGTGCCAGCAGTAAGGACAGCCACGAGCAGTACTTC. Protein sequence: CASSKDSHEQYF.

The chain couples TRBV10-3 to TRBJ2-3; the D call may be TRBD1 or TRBD2 (5 bases each). Germline lookup yields CDR1 ENHRY and CDR2 SYGVKD. V was clipped by 2 bases and J by 4 bases, with 13 bases between them. The CDR3 length is 15 residues. CDR3 in DNA: TGTGCCATCAGTGAGGAGCGGCTCAGGGCAGATACGCAGTATTTT. Amino acid sequence: CAISEERLRADTQYF.

This clonotype was seen a few times. The chain recombines TRBV3-1 with TRBJ2-3, with a weak D call TRBD2 (6 bases). The CDR3 spans 18 residues. V gave up 4 bases and J gave up 0 bases, with 20 bases separating them. Germline CDR1 and CDR2: LGHDT and YNNKEL (reference sequence). The CDR3 sequence is CASSPPARGFTSTDTQYF. The CDR3 bases are TGTGCCAGCAGCCCGCCAGCCCGGGGGTTTACTAGCACAGATACGCAGTATTTT.

The chain combines TRBV12-3 or TRBV12-4 with TRBJ1-2; weak D call: TRBD1 (5 bases). This CDR3 is 17 amino acids long. V was pared by 6 bases and J by 1 base, with 21 bases between. CDR3 in DNA: TGTGCCAGCAGGGGACCGGACCGGGGATTAAGTAACTATGGCTACACCTTC. Its protein product is CASRGPDRGLSNYGYTF.

This clonotype was detected ten times or more. The chain has TRBV6-1 and TRBJ2-7; D unclear. CDR1 is MNHNS and CDR2 is SASEGT in the germline V gene. Between the trimmed V and J ends, which lost 1 base and 2 bases, there was a span of 9 bases. The CDR3 sequence is 14 residues long. The CDR3 sequence: CASSEGVGPYEQYF. In nucleotides, the CDR3 is TGTGCCAGCAGTGAAGGGGTAGGGCCCTACGAGCAGTACTTC.

About this clonotype: A much larger clone differs from this one at a single base, so this may be a read error. The J gene is TRBJ2-5, the V gene TRBV12-3 or TRBV12-4; TRBD1 agrees at 9 bases. V lost 1 base and J lost 3; bases outside the gene matches: 6. This CDR3 is 16 amino acids long. The CDR3 loop is CASSLGTGQGKETQYF. The CDR3 DNA is TGTGCCAGCAGTTTAGGGACCGGACAGGGGAAAGAGACCCAGTACTTC.

Remarks on this clonotype: A clone one base away is much larger, so this may be a read error. This chain connects TRBV4-3 to TRBJ1-3; no definite D call. Germline V CDR1 and CDR2: LGHNA, YSLEER. There are 19 residues in the CDR3. The DNA of the CDR3 is TGCGCCAGCGGCCATCGCCCACCCGGCACGGCCGACTCTGGAAACACCATATATTTT. This gives the protein CASGHRPPGTADSGNTIYF.

Concerning this clonotype: This could be a read error, since a much larger clone is one nucleotide away. The chain is built from TRBV7-2 and TRBJ2-7; D is possibly TRBD2 (6 bases). The germline V gene has CDR1 SGHTA and CDR2 FQGNSA. The CDR3 extends over 14 amino acids. Trimming shortened V by 4 bases and J by 0 bases, and 10 bases separated the two germline ends. The CDR3, as DNA: TGTGCCAGCAGCTCACTCGGGAGCTCCTACGAGCAGTACTTC. It translates to CASSSLGSSYEQYF.

A word on this clonotype: With a much larger clone just one base away, this may be a read error. The chain recombines TRBV5-3 with TRBJ2-7; TRBD2 aligns across 14 bases. TRBV5-3 is noted as an ORF with a role that remains uncertain. V was clipped by 8 bases and J by 3 bases; unmatched bases: 19. The CDR3 covers 19 residues. The CDR3 sequence: CASNLAFGVGLAGDYEQYF. CDR3 nucleotides: TGTGCCAGCAACTTGGCGTTTGGTGTGGGACTAGCGGGAGACTACGAGCAGTACTTC.

V usage is TRBV3-1 and J usage is TRBJ2-2; 11 bases align to TRBD2. V lost 1 base to trimming and J lost 0 bases; unmatched junction nucleotides: 4. CDR3 length: 18 amino acids. The germline gives CDR1 LGHDT, CDR2 YNNKEL (reference sequence). CDR3 residues: CASSQVTSGGANTGELFF. For the CDR3, the DNA is TGTGCCAGCAGCCAAGTCACTAGCGGGGGCGCGAACACCGGGGAGCTGTTTTTT.

This clonotype was counted at least ten times. The DNA for the CDR3 is TGTGCCAGCAGGTCCCTTCCGGGACTAGCGGGAGATACGCAGTATTTT. This sequence encodes CASRSLPGLAGDTQYF. This sequence joins TRBV7-9 and TRBJ2-3, with TRBD2 matching 12 bases. The CDR3 spans 16 residues. With V trimmed by 6 bases and J by 5 bases, 9 bases remained unmatched. Germline V gives CDR1 SEHNR, CDR2 FQNEAQ (reference sequence).

The sample holds one count of this clonotype. A much larger clone lies a single base off, so this may be a read error. The chain joins TRBV6-2 or TRBV6-3 to TRBJ1-1; unclear D gene. Germline-derived CDR1 and CDR2 are MNHEY and SVGEGT. This CDR3 has 12 amino acids. The CDR3 protein is CARSYSNVEAFF. The CDR3 DNA is TGTGCCCGCAGTTACTCGAACGTAGAAGCTTTCTTT.

Turning to this clonotype: Given a much more abundant clone one base away, this may be a read error. The chain links TRBV4-1 to TRBJ2-2; 15 bases are shared with TRBD2. The CDR3 length is 18 residues. Germline assignment: CDR1 MGHRA and CDR2 YSYEKL. CDR3 region: CASSVGTSGRLDTGELLF. The DNA of the CDR3 is TGCGCCAGCAGCGTAGGGACTAGCGGGAGGCTGGACACCGGGGAGCTGCTTTTT.

This clonotype was picked up many times. The chain uses TRBV11-2 and TRBJ1-1; D not resolved. Looked up from germline, CDR1 is SGHAT and CDR2 is FQNNGV. V dropped 4 bases and J dropped 4 bases, with 7 bases sitting between them. The CDR3 is made up of 12 amino acids. CDR3 nucleotide sequence: TGTGCCAGCAGCTCAAGGAGCACTGAAGCTTTCTTT. This sequence encodes CASSSRSTEAFF.

This clonotype was seen at least ten times. The chain employs TRBV7-9 and TRBJ2-7; TRBD2 matches at 8 bases. After removal of 1 base from V and 3 bases from J, the junction contained 2 bases not matched to a gene. The CDR3 spans 14 residues. Germline assignment: CDR1 SEHNR and CDR2 FQNEAQ (reference sequence). The DNA of the CDR3 is TGTGCCAGCAGCTTAGTTGCGGGGGGCTACGAGCAGTACTTC. It specifies CASSLVAGGYEQYF.

This clonotype has at least ten counts. J is TRBJ1-1 and V is TRBV7-9, with no clear D. There are 16 residues in the CDR3. Looked up from germline, CDR1 is SEHNR and CDR2 is FQNEAQ (reference sequence). Trimming cost V 5 bases and J 4 bases, with 20 bases left between them. The CDR3, as DNA: TGTGCCAGCAGCCCGGACCTTACTGGTAGGGTCACTGAAGCTTTCTTT. It specifies CASSPDLTGRVTEAFF.

Details on this clonotype: A much larger clone differs by one base, so this may be a read error. The chain couples TRBV19 to TRBJ1-4, with a tentative D call TRBD1 (5 bases). The germline CDR1 and CDR2 sequences are LNHDA and SQIVND (reference sequence). The CDR3 consists of 14 residues. The CDR3 protein is CASTDGTFPEKLLF. CDR3 nucleotide sequence: TGTGCCAGTACTGATGGGACCTTCCCTGAAAAACTGCTTTTT.

Regarding this clonotype: Since a much larger clone is just one base distant, this may be a read error. Written as DNA, the CDR3 is TGTGCCAGCAGCAATTTGGAACAGGGGGGTTCGGAGTCCCAGTACTTC. It translates to CASSNLEQGGSESQYF. This rearrangement joins TRBV9 to TRBJ2-5, with 8 positions matching TRBD1. Unmatched junction bases numbered 17, after V lost 4 bases and J lost 9 bases. The CDR3 covers 16 residues. Germline values: CDR1 SGDLS, CDR2 YYNGEE.